The present T cell receptor beta chain was sequenced within a study of post-analysis software for immune sequencing data. Study-level background: Disease courses included relapsing-remitting, secondary progressive and progressive-relapsing multiple sclerosis.

Study-wide results and caveats: The study found TRBV5-6, TRBV5-1 and TRBV20-1 among a few TRBV segments more frequent in patients than controls.

To note about this clonotype: Its antigen is undetermined.

The J segment lost 2 bases and the V segment lost 7 bases, leaving 6 bases of the junction unmatched. This CDR3 is built from 13 residues. The germline V gene encodes CDR1 SQVTM and CDR2 ANQGSEA. Unique molecular identifiers featured in each of the TCR beta cDNA libraries. TCRdb re-called the PCR reads with MiXCR, one entry per CDR3 protein. This sample has some 890,000 distinct CDR3 sequences; about 57% occur once, and the top ten carry about 4.8%. Material: blood. The chain couples TRBV29-1 to TRBJ2-7, with 9 bases fitting TRBD1. The origin of this receptor is a girl aged 5-17 years with multiple sclerosis. CDR3 region: CSERDRDTYEQYF. CDR3 sequence (DNA): TGCAGCGAGAGGGACAGGGATACCTACGAGCAGTACTTC.